One and the same sample provided the 21 T cell receptor beta chains below, sequenced in a study of human thymus T cells. Data came from immunoSEQ multiplex PCR; TCRdb stores just in-frame clones and leaves some out. The sample comprises about 60,000 clones, approximately 95% of which are singletons, and roughly 5.7% rests with the top ten. Material for sequencing was blood. The receptor source for this set is a boy younger than two with a congenital heart defect but otherwise immunologically healthy.

V usage is TRBV6-5 and J usage is TRBJ1-1, with D perhaps matching TRBD1 (5 bases). The CDR3 is made up of 15 amino acids. Germline assignment: CDR1 MNHEY and CDR2 SVGAGI. V lost 2 bases and J 3 bases, leaving 13 bases between the germline ends. The CDR3 spells CASSYHWGGDTEAFF. The CDR3 DNA reads as TGTGCCAGCAGTTACCACTGGGGAGGGGACACTGAAGCTTTCTTT.

J is TRBJ2-2 and V is TRBV5-6; 7 nucleotides line up with TRBD1. The V segment lost 1 base and the J segment 4 bases; nucleotides outside the gene matches: 7. The CDR3 spans 16 residues. The germline CDR1 and CDR2 sequences are SGHDT and YYEEEE. Here the CDR3 DNA reads TGTGCCAGCAGCTTGTCCCGAGACAGGGCCACCGGGGAGCTGTTTTTT. Its protein product is CASSLSRDRATGELFF.

Turning to this clone: The junction does not match germline at one end; this may be a read error. The chain employs TRBV12-5 and TRBJ2-3; D is possibly TRBD1 (5 bases). Germline values: CDR1 LGHNT, CDR2 FRNRAP. This CDR3 is 14 amino acids long. As DNA, the CDR3 is TGTGTTAGTGGGGCTAGTGGGAGCACAGATACGCAGTATTTT. Translated, it gives CVSGASGSTDTQYF.

This clone has only one observation. The CDR3 bases are TGTGCTAGTGGTACAACCATAGCGGGGGGGCATCGGCAGTTCTTC. It translates to CASGTTIAGGHRQFF. The chain is built from TRBV12-5 and TRBJ2-1; 11 bases align to TRBD2. The CDR3 covers 15 residues. Germline assignment: CDR1 LGHNT and CDR2 FRNRAP. Losses at the gene ends were 5 bases for V and 12 bases for J; bases not matched to a gene: 12.

The chain combines TRBV11-3 with TRBJ1-1, with 9 bases fitting TRBD1. Germline V gives CDR1 SGHNT, CDR2 YENEEA. The V and J ends lost 5 bases and 4 bases, in that order; junction bases with no gene match: 8. The CDR3 has 15 amino acids. The CDR3 reads CASSPRTGQGTEAFF. The CDR3 nucleotides are TGTGCCAGCAGCCCACGGACGGGACAGGGCACTGAAGCTTTCTTT.

The chain combines TRBV11-2 with TRBJ1-4; no definite D call. The CDR3 contains 14 residues. Germline CDR1 reads SGHAT; CDR2 reads FQNNGV. V was trimmed by 1 base and J by 4 bases, leaving 7 bases between them. The DNA of the CDR3 is TGTGCCAGCAGCTTAGGCAGCAGTAATGAAAAACTGTTTTTT. Protein sequence: CASSLGSSNEKLFF.

This clone has just one count. The chain uses TRBV10-3 and TRBJ2-2; 9 bases line up with TRBD2. The CDR3 runs to 15 residues. V shed 2 bases and J 11 bases; nucleotides not matched to a gene: 9. Looked up from germline, CDR1 is ENHRY and CDR2 is SYGVKD. CDR3: CAISERLAESTELFF. The CDR3 bases are TGTGCCATCAGTGAGCGACTAGCGGAGTCCACCGAGCTGTTTTTT.

The CDR3 bases are TGTGCCAGCAGTTACGGGGACCGGAGGGAAAAACTGTTTTTT. It is translated as CASSYGDRREKLFF. The V call is TRBV6-5, the J call TRBJ1-4; tentative D call: TRBD1 (5 bases). This CDR3 has 14 amino acids. V lost 2 bases, J lost 8 bases, and 12 bases lay in between. Germline lookup yields CDR1 MNHEY and CDR2 SVGAGI.

The chain joins TRBV5-1 to TRBJ2-3; D unresolved. The CDR3 has 14 amino acids. Germline-derived CDR1 and CDR2 are SGHRS and YFSETQ. Between the trimmed V and J ends, which lost 2 bases and 4 bases, there was a span of 11 bases. Here the CDR3 DNA reads TGCGCCAGCAGCTTTTCAACGGGCCCAGATACGCAGTATTTT. It specifies CASSFSTGPDTQYF.

The rearrangement links TRBV25-1 to TRBJ2-7; tentatively, D is TRBD1 or TRBD2 (5 bases each). Germline V CDR1 and CDR2: MGHDK, SYGVNS. V shed 6 bases and J shed 1 base, with 7 bases lying between them. The CDR3 consists of 12 residues. This CDR3 reads CASRGDSYEQYF. The CDR3 region has the DNA TGTGCCAGCAGGGGGGATTCCTACGAGCAGTACTTC.

The chain links TRBV25-1 to TRBJ2-2; tentative D call: TRBD2 (6 bases). The V end lost 6 bases, the J end lost 0 bases, and 8 bases lay between the germline ends. CDR1 MGHDK and CDR2 SYGVNS come from the germline V gene. The CDR3 is 14 amino acids. The CDR3, as DNA: TGTGCCAGCAGCGGACTACCGAACACCGGGGAGCTGTTTTTT. Amino acid sequence: CASSGLPNTGELFF. The full variable domain, in which reference TRBV25-1 and TRBJ2-2 provide the parts outside the CDR3, is EADIYQTPRYLVIGTGKKITLECSQTMGHDKMYWYQQDPGMELHLIHYSYGVNSTEKGDLSSESTVSRIRTEHFPLTLESARPSHTSQYLCASSGLPNTGELFFGEGSRLTVL.

The rearrangement links TRBV6-9 to TRBJ1-1; 7 nucleotides match TRBD1. The CDR3 consists of 14 residues. V lost 2 bases and J lost 7; bases outside the gene matches: 7. Per germline, CDR1 MNHGY and CDR2 SVAAGI. The CDR3, as DNA: TGTGCCAGCAGTTATAAGGTCACAGGGGTTGAAGCTTTCTTT. Its translation is CASSYKVTGVEAFF.

The gene calls are TRBV18 and TRBJ2-3; the match to TRBD2 covers 8 bases. Unmatched junction bases numbered 7, after V lost 2 bases and J lost 6 bases. CDR3 length: 15 amino acids. Germline V CDR1 and CDR2: KGHSH, LQKENI. The CDR3 bases are TGTGCCAGCTCACCAAACGGGGGGGCTGGGGATACGCAGTATTTT. Residues: CASSPNGGAGDTQYF.

The V call is TRBV28, the J call TRBJ1-5; D is possibly TRBD1 (6 bases). CDR3 length: 16 amino acids. CDR1 and CDR2 (germline): MDHEN, SYDVKM. Between the trimmed V and J ends, which lost 10 bases and 2 bases, there was a span of 21 bases. The CDR3 loop is CANSDLLRGGNQPQHF. The DNA of the CDR3 is TGTGCCAACAGCGACCTCCTAAGGGGGGGCAATCAGCCCCAGCATTTT. Looking up the rest from reference TRBV28 and TRBJ1-5 gives the full variable domain: DVKVTQSSRYLVKRTGEKVFLECVQDMDHENMFWYRQDPGLGLRLIYFSYDVKMKEKGDIPEGYSVSREKKERFSLILESASTNQTSMYLCANSDLLRGGNQPQHFGDGTRLSIL.

The rearrangement uses TRBV5-6 and TRBJ1-5; TRBD1 is a possible D gene (6 bases). The V gene's germline CDR1 is SGHDT and CDR2 YYEEEE. V gave up 4 bases and J gave up 11 bases, with 19 bases separating them. The CDR3 runs 14 residues. The CDR3 sequence: CASSQQGPRGTQHF. The CDR3, as DNA: TGTGCCAGCAGCCAACAGGGCCCGAGGGGGACCCAGCATTTT.

The rearrangement uses TRBV7-9 and TRBJ2-7, with D possibly being TRBD1 (6 bases). The CDR3 extends over 14 amino acids. Trimming took 5 bases from V and 2 from J, leaving 13 bases between them. Germline values: CDR1 SEHNR, CDR2 FQNEAQ (reference sequence). The CDR3 region has the DNA TGTGCCAGCAGCCACCCGGACAGTCCCTACGAGCAGTACTTC. Protein: CASSHPDSPYEQYF.

V and J are TRBV11-2 and TRBJ2-7; 12 positions agree with TRBD2. Germline V gives CDR1 SGHAT, CDR2 FQNNGV. The CDR3 consists of 18 residues. J lost 3 bases, V lost 5 bases, and 14 bases had no gene match. The CDR3 sequence: CASSRKGLAGLAFYEQYF. CDR3 in DNA: TGTGCCAGCAGCCGAAAAGGACTAGCGGGGCTGGCATTCTACGAGCAGTACTTC.

The chain's CDR3 is CASSTKRTDTQYF. CDR3 sequence (DNA): TGTGCCAGCAGCACCAAGCGTACAGATACGCAGTATTTT. The chain is built from TRBV27 and TRBJ2-3; no clear D. Trimming shortened V by 6 bases and J by 3 bases, and 10 bases separated the two germline ends. CDR1 is MNHEY, CDR2 SMNVEV, per germline (reference sequence). The length of the CDR3 is 13 residues.

V usage is TRBV30 and J usage is TRBJ1-6; TRBD1 might be the D (5 bases). Trimming took 8 bases from V and 7 from J, leaving 9 bases between them. CDR3 length: 11 residues. Germline loops: CDR1 GTSNPN, CDR2 SVGIG (reference sequence). The CDR3 loop reads CAGGNNSPLHF. The CDR3 DNA reads TGTGCCGGGGGGAACAATTCACCCCTCCACTTT.

The chain couples TRBV9 to TRBJ2-2; TRBD1 matches 9 bases. With V trimmed by 2 bases and J by 1 base, 0 bases remained unmatched. The CDR3 runs to 15 residues. Germline V gene sequence: CDR1 SGDLS, CDR2 YYNGEE. Written as DNA, the CDR3 is TGTGCCAGCAGCGTGGGACAGGGGAACACCGGGGAGCTGTTTTTT. This translates into CASSVGQGNTGELFF. The full variable domain, its missing parts supplied by reference TRBV9 and TRBJ2-2, is DSGVTQTPKHLITATGQRVTLRCSPRSGDLSVYWYQQSLDQGLQFLIQYYNGEERAKGNILERFSAQQFPDLHSELNLSSLELGDSALYFCASSVGQGNTGELFFGEGSRLTVL.

The V call is TRBV9, the J call TRBJ1-2, with 8 bases that match TRBD1. The CDR3 contains 14 residues. V lost 5 bases and J lost 6; bases outside the gene matches: 9. In germline, CDR1 is SGDLS, CDR2 YYNGEE. The CDR3 bases are TGTGCCAGCAGTCCGGACAGGGTAAACGATGGCTACACCTTC. Its protein is CASSPDRVNDGYTF.